Here is one T cell receptor beta chain with its context. Its antigen remains undetermined. Per-base qualities were not stored, and no clone one base away is much larger. Spanning cysteine to phenylalanine, the CDR3 consists of 15 amino acids. Only the CDR3 DNA stays, 45 bases, in frame from base 1. The record originates from a study of vaccination and CD4 T cells after COVID-19 (dated by TCRdb to between 2021 and 2022). Regarding the study in general: Every convalescent patient had a positive nasal swab PCR test for SARS-CoV-2, with mild disease in nine or ten patients and severe disease in one. The convalescent cohort comprised six males and four females, including two Hispanic individuals, seven Caucasians, two Asians and one multiracial person. Participants received two doses of either the Pfizer-BioNTech BNT162b2 vaccine (n=8) or the Moderna mRNA-1273 vaccine (n=2). Post-COVID blood samples from convalescent patients were collected a median of roughly 100 days after diagnosis, with a range of 35 to 161 days. Post-vaccine blood samples were taken a median of 72 days after the second vaccine dose, with a range of about 13 to 241 days. The cultures were stimulated with overlapping spike peptide pools from SARS-CoV-2 and from the common cold coronaviruses HCoV-NL63, HCoV-OC43 and HCoV-229E. Control cultures received a CEFX viral epitope pool as the positive control, an HIV-1 Nef peptide pool as the negative control, or no peptide. The spike-specific CD4+ TCR repertoire was compared before and after mRNA vaccination in ten to eleven COVID-19 convalescent patients and a handful of infection-naive healthy vaccine recipients.

This sample's treatment or condition label indicates: approximately nine-day PBMC culture with coronavirus spike peptide pools or control peptides (ViraFEST assay). The ViraFEST assay was used in the study, in which antigen-specific T cells were expanded with peptide pools and expanded clonotypes were subsequently identified by TCR sequencing. Positive SARS-CoV-2 PCR tests in the convalescent patients dated from March to December 2020, before Alpha, Beta and Delta variants emerged in the United States. Each well held about 2.2 million PBMCs cultured in IMDM containing around 5% human AB serum and approximately 9.8 IU/ml IL-2, with 9 to 10 ug/ml peptide pools added. On days 3 and 7, half of the culture medium was replaced with fresh IL-2-containing medium. After around 11 days of culture, CD4+ T cells were isolated by negative selection using the EasySep CD4+ T cell isolation kit. PBMCs were separated from whole blood using Ficoll-Paque Plus gradient centrifugation and then either used fresh or cryopreserved at -140C. Culture conditions were generally each tested in triplicate wells.

Library preparation used PCR. DNA from cultured CD4+ T cells underwent TCR sequencing with the Oncomine TCR Beta short-read assay at the Johns Hopkins FTIC core. The QIAamp micro DNA kit was used to extract genomic DNA from the cultured CD4+ T cells. Oncomine TCR Beta libraries made from cultured CD4+ T cells were pooled using unique dual indexes and sequenced on an Illumina iSeq 100. The paper's processing steps were these. Non-productive sequences were removed, and CDR3s not starting with C, not ending with F or W, or shorter than 7 amino acids were discarded. Antigen-specific clonotypes were identified using the MANAFEST web application through comparison of peptide-stimulated wells with reference and other culture wells. Positive clones required FDR below 0.05, an odds ratio above 5, and productive frequency above 0.1% in at least two of three replicate wells. A clonotype was classed as cross-reactive if the clonotype showed significant expansion both in SARS-CoV-2 spike wells and in at least one common cold coronavirus spike condition. Similarity between CDR3 sequences was evaluated in R version 3.6.1 using Levenshtein distances (stringdist) and unrooted phylogenetic trees (ape). Using fastp trimming at Q25 and MiXCR clonotype assembly, TCRdb reanalyzed the public sequencing data and kept in-frame beta chains. Rows with one shared CDR3 protein collapse into an entry with the most common genes and DNA. It is TCRdb's table, rather than the study itself, that gives the V and J calls and clone size. The sample has more than 15,000 distinct CDR3 sequences on record, almost 40% of them singletons. The ten largest clones add up to 7% to 8.5% of the sample.

Overall study results and their limits: The median number of SARS-CoV-2-reactive clonotypes rose from 20 to 25 after infection to some 37 after vaccination, but the change was not significant. Among convalescent patients, a median about 86% of the SARS-CoV-2-reactive clones seen after vaccination appeared only after vaccination, which suggests priming specific to the vaccine. Relatively few convalescent patients were included in the study, and early timepoints after natural infection were not analyzed. Nearly all vaccine-specific clones in convalescent patients (304 of 307) were mono-reactive for SARS-CoV-2 spike rather than cross-reactive with common cold coronaviruses.

The sequence was obtained from a human donor who had recovered from COVID-19. The V and J segments used are TRBV21-1 and TRBJ2-7; the table's D call of TRBD1 was not tested on the DNA. TRBV21-1 is an annotated pseudogene. The sequencing input was CD4+ T cells from blood, cultured in vitro. The DNA sequence is given as TGTGCCAGCAGCCCAAGGGGACAGGGGGCTTACGAGCAGTACTTC. It translates as CASSPRGQGAYEQYF.